Sequencing of this TCR beta chain was carried out in a study of human T cells and chemical hapten exposure listed by TCRdb under 2021. Concerning the study at large: Libraries were pooled for sequencing, and variation in per-sample TCR yields was attributed mainly to small differences in library volumes within the pool. In alopecia patients, the study followed how the peripheral blood TCR repertoire changed in vivo over primary and secondary sensitization to diphenylcyclopropenone (DPC), a hapten. Both TCR alpha and TCR beta chains were sequenced from each blood RNA sample. The investigation overall reported the following: DPC sensitization did not change the number of TCRs with a frequency above 1 in 1000, and there was no evidence of changes in global repertoire structure. Repeated subsampling changed both the strength of the expansion versus patch-test correlation and the threshold at which that correlation became significant.

Library method: RACE. The sequencer listed for this sample is NextSeq 500. During library preparation, unique molecular identifiers were attached to individual cDNA molecules so that TCRs could be counted in a quantitative, reproducible way. The source study handled its data this way. Samples had a median of about 96,000 TCRs, with a range from roughly 23,224 to 700,000. The Decombinator software suite was used to annotate V, J and CDR3 in the TCR reads. To make PS versus PT1 abundance plots, every sample was subsampled to the same number of TCRs (28,000). TCRs were defined as expanded if absent before sensitization and observed at least eight times at the 2-week time point. The public sequencing data were trimmed at Q25 with fastp and processed into clonotypes with MiXCR by TCRdb, which kept only in-frame beta chains. Every entry covers one CDR3 protein and lists the most common genes and DNA from its rows. These V and J calls are TCRdb output, not the study's own analysis. The sample contains approximately 90,000 distinct CDR3 sequences, around 8.8% of them found a single time. The ten largest clonotypes hold about 3.1% of the sample.

This specimen's time point label, interpreted: healthy volunteer bleed at 2 weeks. Total RNA was extracted from unfractionated whole blood that had been collected in Tempus Blood RNA tubes. As TCR sequencing controls, 4 or 5 healthy volunteers were used, with blood taken at day 0, 2 weeks and 6 weeks. Regarding this clonotype: Its antigen is currently not known. It has no much larger one-base neighbor in the sample; base qualities were not kept.

V is clipped by 4 bases and J by 5 bases, and the sequence between their germline boundaries is 21 bases long. Per the germline V gene, SGDLS is the CDR1 and YYNGEE is the CDR2. Taken from cysteine to phenylalanine, the CDR3 has 17 residues. Just the 51-base CDR3 DNA is kept, in frame starting at base 1. The specimen sequenced was whole blood. The chain is assembled from TRBV9 and TRBJ1-4; tentative D gene TRBD1, with 5 bases matching. This clonotype was sampled from a female donor in good health. Some clones in this sample may be carry-over from other donors' samples. The DNA is as follows: TGTGCCAGCAGCCGGGCCCTACACTCGGGGGAAAATGAAAAACTGTTTTTT. Its translation reads: CASSRALHSGENEKLFF.